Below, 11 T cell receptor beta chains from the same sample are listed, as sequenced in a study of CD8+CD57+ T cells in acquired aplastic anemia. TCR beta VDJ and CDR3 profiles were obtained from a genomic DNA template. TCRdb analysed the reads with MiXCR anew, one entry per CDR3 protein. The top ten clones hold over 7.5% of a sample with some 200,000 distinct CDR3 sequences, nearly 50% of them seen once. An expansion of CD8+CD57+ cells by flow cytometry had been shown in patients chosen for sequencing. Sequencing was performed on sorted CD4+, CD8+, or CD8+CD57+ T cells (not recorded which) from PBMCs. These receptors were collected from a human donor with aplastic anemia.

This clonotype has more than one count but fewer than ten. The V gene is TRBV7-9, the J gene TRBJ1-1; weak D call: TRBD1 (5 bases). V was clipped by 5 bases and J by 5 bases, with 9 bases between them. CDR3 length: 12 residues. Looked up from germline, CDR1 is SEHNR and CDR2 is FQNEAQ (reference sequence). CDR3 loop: CASSDTGTEAFF. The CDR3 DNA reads TGTGCCAGCAGCGATACAGGTACTGAAGCTTTCTTT.

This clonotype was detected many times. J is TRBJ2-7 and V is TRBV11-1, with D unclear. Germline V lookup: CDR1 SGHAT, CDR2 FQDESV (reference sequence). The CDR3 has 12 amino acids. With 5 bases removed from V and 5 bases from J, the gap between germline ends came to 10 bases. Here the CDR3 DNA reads TGTGCCAGCAGCCCCCGTACCCACGAGCAGTACTTC. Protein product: CASSPRTHEQYF.

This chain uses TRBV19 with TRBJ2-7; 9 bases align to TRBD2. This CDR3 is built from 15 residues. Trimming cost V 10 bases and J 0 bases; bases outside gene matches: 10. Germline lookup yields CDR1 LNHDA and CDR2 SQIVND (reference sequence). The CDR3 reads CATRRAGGPSYEQYF. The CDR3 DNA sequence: TGTGCCACCCGGAGGGCGGGAGGGCCCTCCTACGAGCAGTACTTC.

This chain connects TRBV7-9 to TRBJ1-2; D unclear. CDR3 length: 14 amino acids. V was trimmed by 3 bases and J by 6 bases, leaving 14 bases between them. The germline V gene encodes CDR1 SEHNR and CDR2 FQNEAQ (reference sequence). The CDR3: CASSLKGLGHGYTF. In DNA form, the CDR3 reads TGTGCCAGCAGCTTGAAGGGCCTTGGGCATGGCTACACCTTC.

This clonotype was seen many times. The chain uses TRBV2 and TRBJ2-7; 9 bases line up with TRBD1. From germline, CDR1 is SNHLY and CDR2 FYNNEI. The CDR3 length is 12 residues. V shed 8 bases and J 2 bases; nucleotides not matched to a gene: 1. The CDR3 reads CASGTGTYEQYF. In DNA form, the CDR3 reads TGTGCCAGCGGGACAGGGACCTACGAGCAGTACTTC.

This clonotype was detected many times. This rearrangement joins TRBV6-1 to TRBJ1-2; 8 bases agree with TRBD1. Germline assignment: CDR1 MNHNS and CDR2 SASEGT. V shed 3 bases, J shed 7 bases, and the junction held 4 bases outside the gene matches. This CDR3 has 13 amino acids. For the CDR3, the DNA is TGTGCCAGCAGTGAGGACAGGGAAGTTGGCTACACCTTC. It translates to CASSEDREVGYTF.

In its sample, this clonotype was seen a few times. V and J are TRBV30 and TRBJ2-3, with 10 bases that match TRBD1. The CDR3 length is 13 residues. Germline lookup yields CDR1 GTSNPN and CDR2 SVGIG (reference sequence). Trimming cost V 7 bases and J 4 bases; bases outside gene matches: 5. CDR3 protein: CASDRGRADTQYF. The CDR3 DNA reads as TGTGCCTCTGACAGGGGGCGAGCAGATACGCAGTATTTT.

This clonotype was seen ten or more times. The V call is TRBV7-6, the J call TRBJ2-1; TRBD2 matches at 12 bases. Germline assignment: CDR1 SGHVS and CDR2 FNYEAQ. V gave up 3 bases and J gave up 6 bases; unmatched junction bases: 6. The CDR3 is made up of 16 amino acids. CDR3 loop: CASSFRGTSGLNEQFF. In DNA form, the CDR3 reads TGTGCCAGCAGCTTTAGGGGGACTAGCGGGCTCAATGAGCAGTTCTTC.

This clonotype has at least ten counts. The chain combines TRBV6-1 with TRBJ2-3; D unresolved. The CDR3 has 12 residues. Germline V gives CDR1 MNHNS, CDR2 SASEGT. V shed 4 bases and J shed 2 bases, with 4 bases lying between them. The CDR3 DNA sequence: TGTGCCAGCAGTGCCCACACAGATACGCAGTATTTT. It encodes CASSAHTDTQYF.

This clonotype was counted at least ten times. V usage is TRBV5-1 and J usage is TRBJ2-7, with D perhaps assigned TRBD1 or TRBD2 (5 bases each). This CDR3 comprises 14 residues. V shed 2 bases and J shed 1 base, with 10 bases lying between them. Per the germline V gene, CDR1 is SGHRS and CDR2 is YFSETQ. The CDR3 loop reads CASSFRDGSYEQYF. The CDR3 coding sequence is TGCGCCAGCAGCTTCCGGGACGGATCCTACGAGCAGTACTTC.

For the CDR3, the DNA is TGTGCCAGCAGTGTCGGGACGGGGGACTATGGCTACACCTTC. Its protein product is CASSVGTGDYGYTF. The rearrangement uses TRBV2 and TRBJ1-2, with D perhaps matching TRBD1 (5 bases). The ends were cut back, 4 bases at V and 3 bases at J, with 12 bases in the middle. This CDR3 has 14 amino acids. Germline CDR1 reads SNHLY; CDR2 reads FYNNEI.